This T cell receptor beta chain was observed in a study of shared clonotypes between healthy human individuals. Study in general: A couple of women and a few men aged 18 to 49 served as donors.

Study outcomes and limitations: Few donors limited the genetic and exposure-history diversity represented. The generation probabilities recorded for non-shared clonotypes fell below those of clonotypes shared by all four donors.

Assay: immunoSEQ multiplex PCR; the TCRdb copy retains only in-frame clones and omits some. The sample has under 1,100,000 clones; around 75% are singletons. V was clipped by 5 bases and J by 7 bases; unmatched bases: 5. The CDR3 extends over 15 amino acids. The germline CDR1 and CDR2 sequences are LGHNA and YSLEER. Regarding this clone: Its antigen is as yet unknown.

CD45RA-negative memory and CD45RA+ naive subsets were split from the CD4+ cells. This chain joins TRBV4-3 and TRBJ2-1; 13 bases align to TRBD2. The receptor's source is a man aged 18-30 years in good health. The sample comprised memory CD4+ T cells sorted from blood. Noted subset: CD45RA-negative fraction. The CDR3 loop is CASSTGTSGINEQFF. DNA for the CDR3: TGCGCCAGCAGCACAGGGACTAGCGGGATAAATGAGCAGTTCTTC.